The 3 T cell receptor beta chains reported below all come from one sample, sequenced in a study of T cell responses to AZD1222 COVID-19 vaccine. Libraries were prepared by immunoSEQ multiplex PCR; TCRdb keeps only in-frame clonotypes and omits some of them. The data hold about 35,000 clones, with 65% to 90% observed a single time. The material was peripheral blood, obtained 28 days after the second AZD1222 dose. These receptors were taken from an adult who received the AZD1222 COVID-19 vaccine.

This chain joins TRBV18 and TRBJ1-2, with TRBD1 identical over 9 bases. Germline loops: CDR1 KGHSH, CDR2 LQKENI. This CDR3 comprises 14 residues. Unmatched junction bases numbered 4, after V lost 2 bases and J lost 6 bases. The CDR3 loop is CASSPGDRVHGYTF. The CDR3 nucleotides are TGTGCCAGCTCACCAGGGGACAGGGTACATGGCTACACCTTC. The full variable domain, with the rest looked up from reference TRBV18 and TRBJ1-2, is NAGVMQNPRHLVRRRGQEARLRCSPMKGHSHVYWYRQLPEEGLKFMVYLQKENIIDESGMPKERFSAEFPKEGPSILRIQQVVRGDSAAYFCASSPGDRVHGYTFGSGTRLTVV.

This clone was found once. This rearrangement joins TRBV18 to TRBJ2-1, with D uncertain. Germline CDR1 is KGHSH and CDR2 is LQKENI. The CDR3 extends over 16 amino acids. The ends were cut back, 2 bases at V and 2 bases at J, with 13 bases in the middle. CDR3 sequence: CASSPGQTLAYNEQFF. The CDR3 DNA is TGTGCCAGCTCACCAGGGCAGACACTTGCCTACAATGAGCAGTTCTTC.

The chain joins TRBV19 to TRBJ1-1; D ambiguous. This CDR3 has 16 residues. Germline V CDR1 and CDR2: LNHDA, SQIVND (reference sequence). V was shortened by 5 bases and J by 0 bases, with 16 bases between the two germline ends. CDR3 DNA: TGTGCCAGTAGTCCCCGCCAAGCTCGCATGAACACTGAAGCTTTCTTT. Its translation is CASSPRQARMNTEAFF.